These 8 T cell receptor beta chains were sequenced from one sample in a study of OX40 agonist ivuxolimab in advanced cancers. Data came from immunoSEQ multiplex PCR; TCRdb stores just in-frame clones and leaves some out. Among about 27,000 clones listed, approximately 85% were seen once. Material: CD4+ or CD8+ T cells sorted from blood, obtained in a trial of the OX40 agonist ivuxolimab. These receptor sequences come from an adult with an advanced solid tumor such as melanoma, head and neck, liver or kidney cancer.

This rearrangement joins TRBV5-7 to TRBJ2-1, with D unresolved. TRBV5-7 is sorted into the ORF group, with uncertain function. Trimming took off 4 bases at V and 3 bases at J, with 5 bases between the two ends. The length of the CDR3 is 12 residues. CDR3 nucleotide sequence: TGTGCCAGCAGCCCACTCTACAATGAGCAGTTCTTC. Translated: CASSPLYNEQFF.

The chain employs TRBV15 and TRBJ2-2; D is uncertain. Trimming left V 5 bases short and J 8 bases short, with 12 bases between. The CDR3 runs 13 residues. CDR1 and CDR2 from the germline V gene are LNHNV and YYDKDF (reference sequence). CDR3 DNA: TGTGCCACCAGCGGGTGGAATAGGGGGGAGCTGTTTTTT. The encoded protein is CATSGWNRGELFF.

The chain has TRBV9 and TRBJ2-3; no firm D call. V was trimmed by 2 bases and J by 4 bases, leaving 5 bases between them. The germline V gene encodes CDR1 SGDLS and CDR2 YYNGEE. CDR3 length: 12 amino acids. CDR3 residues: CASSVRSDTQYF. CDR3 sequence (DNA): TGTGCCAGCAGCGTCAGGTCAGATACGCAGTATTTT.

The rearrangement links TRBV11-2 to TRBJ2-5; tentatively, D is TRBD2 (7 bases). The V gene's germline CDR1 is SGHAT and CDR2 FQNNGV. The V and J ends lost 1 base and 7 bases respectively, with 10 bases between them. The CDR3 covers 13 residues. Here the CDR3 DNA reads TGTGCCAGCAGCTTAGCGGGGGGCGGGACCCAGTACTTC. Translated: CASSLAGGGTQYF.

This clone is medium-sized in the sample. V usage is TRBV2 and J usage is TRBJ2-2; 7 bases line up with TRBD2. Germline CDR1 is SNHLY and CDR2 is FYNNEI. The CDR3 runs to 14 residues. V gave up 5 bases and J gave up 5 bases; unmatched junction bases: 5. In nucleotides, the CDR3 is TGTGCCAGCAGTACCGGACTAGAAACCGGGGAGCTGTTTTTT. Its translation: CASSTGLETGELFF.

This clone appeared a single time. The V call is TRBV10-3, the J call TRBJ1-5; TRBD1 aligns across 10 bases. Germline V CDR1 and CDR2: ENHRY, SYGVKD. The CDR3 spans 15 residues. V lost 5 bases to trimming and J lost 1 base; unmatched junction nucleotides: 2. The chain's CDR3 is CAISQTGGSNQPQHF. The DNA of the CDR3 is TGTGCCATCAGTCAGACAGGGGGCAGCAATCAGCCCCAGCATTTT.

The V call is TRBV6-1, the J call TRBJ2-7; maybe TRBD2 (6 bases). V was cut by 1 base and J by 5 bases, with 18 bases left in between. The CDR3 consists of 16 residues. Per germline, CDR1 MNHNS and CDR2 SASEGT. The CDR3 region has the DNA TGTGCCAGCAGTGAAGGGTGGAGGGTGGGAGAGGACGAGCAGTACTTC. It yields the protein CASSEGWRVGEDEQYF.

This clone has more than one count but fewer than ten. Written as DNA, the CDR3 is TGTGCCAGCAGCCCCCGACAGGGTCCGTCCTACGAGCAGTACTTC. Translating it yields CASSPRQGPSYEQYF. The chain joins TRBV7-8 to TRBJ2-7; 7 bases agree with TRBD1. Looked up from germline, CDR1 is SGHVS and CDR2 is FQNEAQ. CDR3 length: 15 residues. The J segment lost 1 base and the V segment lost 5 bases, leaving 8 bases of the junction unmatched.